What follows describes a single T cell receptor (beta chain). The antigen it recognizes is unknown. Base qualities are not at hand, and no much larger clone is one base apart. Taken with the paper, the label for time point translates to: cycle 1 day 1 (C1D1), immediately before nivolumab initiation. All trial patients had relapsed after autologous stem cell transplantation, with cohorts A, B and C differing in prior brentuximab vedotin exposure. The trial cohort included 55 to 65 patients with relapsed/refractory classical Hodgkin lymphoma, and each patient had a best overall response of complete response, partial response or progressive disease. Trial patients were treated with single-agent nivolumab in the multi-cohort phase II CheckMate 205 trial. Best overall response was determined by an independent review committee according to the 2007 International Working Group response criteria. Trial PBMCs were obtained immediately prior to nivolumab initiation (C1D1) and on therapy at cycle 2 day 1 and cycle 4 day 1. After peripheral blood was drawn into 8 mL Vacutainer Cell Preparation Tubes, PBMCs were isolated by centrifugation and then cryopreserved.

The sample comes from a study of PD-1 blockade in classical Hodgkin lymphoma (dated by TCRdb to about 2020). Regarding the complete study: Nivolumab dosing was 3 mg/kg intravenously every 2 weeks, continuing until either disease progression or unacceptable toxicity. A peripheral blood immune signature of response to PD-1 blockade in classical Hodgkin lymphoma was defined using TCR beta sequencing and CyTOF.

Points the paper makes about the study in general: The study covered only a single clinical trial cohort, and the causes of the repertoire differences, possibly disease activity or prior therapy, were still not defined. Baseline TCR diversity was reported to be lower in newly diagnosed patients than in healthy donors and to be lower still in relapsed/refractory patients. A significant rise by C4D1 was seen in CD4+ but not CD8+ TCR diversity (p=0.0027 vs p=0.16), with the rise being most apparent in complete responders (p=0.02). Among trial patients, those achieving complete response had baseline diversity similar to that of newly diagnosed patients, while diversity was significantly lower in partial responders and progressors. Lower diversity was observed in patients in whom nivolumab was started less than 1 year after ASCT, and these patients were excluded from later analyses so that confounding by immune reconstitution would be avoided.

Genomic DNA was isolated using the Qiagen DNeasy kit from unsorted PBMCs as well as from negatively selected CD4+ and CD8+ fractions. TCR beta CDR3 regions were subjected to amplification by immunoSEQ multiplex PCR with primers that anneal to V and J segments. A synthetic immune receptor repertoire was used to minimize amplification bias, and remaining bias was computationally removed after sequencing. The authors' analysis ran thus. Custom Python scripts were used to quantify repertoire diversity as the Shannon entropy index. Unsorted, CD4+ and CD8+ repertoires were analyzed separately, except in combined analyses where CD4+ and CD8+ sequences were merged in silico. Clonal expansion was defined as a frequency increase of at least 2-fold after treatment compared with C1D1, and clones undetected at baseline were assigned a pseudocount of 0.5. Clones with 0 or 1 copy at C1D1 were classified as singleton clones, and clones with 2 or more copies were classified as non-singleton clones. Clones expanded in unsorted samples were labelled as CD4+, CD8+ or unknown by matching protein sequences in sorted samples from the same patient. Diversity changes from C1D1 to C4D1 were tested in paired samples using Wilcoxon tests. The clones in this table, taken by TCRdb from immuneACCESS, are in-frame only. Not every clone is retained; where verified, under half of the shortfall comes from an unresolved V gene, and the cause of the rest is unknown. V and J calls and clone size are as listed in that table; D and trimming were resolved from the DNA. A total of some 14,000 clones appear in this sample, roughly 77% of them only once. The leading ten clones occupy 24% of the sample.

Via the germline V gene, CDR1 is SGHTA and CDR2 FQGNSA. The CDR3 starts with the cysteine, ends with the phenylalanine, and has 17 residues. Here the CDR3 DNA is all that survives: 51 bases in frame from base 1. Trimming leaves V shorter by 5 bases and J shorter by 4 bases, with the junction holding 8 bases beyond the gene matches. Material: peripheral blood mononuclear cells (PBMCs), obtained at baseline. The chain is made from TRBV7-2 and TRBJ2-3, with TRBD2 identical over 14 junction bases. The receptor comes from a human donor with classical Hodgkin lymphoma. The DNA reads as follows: TGTGCCAGCAGCCACCGACTAGCGGGGGGGCTACCAGATACGCAGTATTTT. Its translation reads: CASSHRLAGGLPDTQYF.